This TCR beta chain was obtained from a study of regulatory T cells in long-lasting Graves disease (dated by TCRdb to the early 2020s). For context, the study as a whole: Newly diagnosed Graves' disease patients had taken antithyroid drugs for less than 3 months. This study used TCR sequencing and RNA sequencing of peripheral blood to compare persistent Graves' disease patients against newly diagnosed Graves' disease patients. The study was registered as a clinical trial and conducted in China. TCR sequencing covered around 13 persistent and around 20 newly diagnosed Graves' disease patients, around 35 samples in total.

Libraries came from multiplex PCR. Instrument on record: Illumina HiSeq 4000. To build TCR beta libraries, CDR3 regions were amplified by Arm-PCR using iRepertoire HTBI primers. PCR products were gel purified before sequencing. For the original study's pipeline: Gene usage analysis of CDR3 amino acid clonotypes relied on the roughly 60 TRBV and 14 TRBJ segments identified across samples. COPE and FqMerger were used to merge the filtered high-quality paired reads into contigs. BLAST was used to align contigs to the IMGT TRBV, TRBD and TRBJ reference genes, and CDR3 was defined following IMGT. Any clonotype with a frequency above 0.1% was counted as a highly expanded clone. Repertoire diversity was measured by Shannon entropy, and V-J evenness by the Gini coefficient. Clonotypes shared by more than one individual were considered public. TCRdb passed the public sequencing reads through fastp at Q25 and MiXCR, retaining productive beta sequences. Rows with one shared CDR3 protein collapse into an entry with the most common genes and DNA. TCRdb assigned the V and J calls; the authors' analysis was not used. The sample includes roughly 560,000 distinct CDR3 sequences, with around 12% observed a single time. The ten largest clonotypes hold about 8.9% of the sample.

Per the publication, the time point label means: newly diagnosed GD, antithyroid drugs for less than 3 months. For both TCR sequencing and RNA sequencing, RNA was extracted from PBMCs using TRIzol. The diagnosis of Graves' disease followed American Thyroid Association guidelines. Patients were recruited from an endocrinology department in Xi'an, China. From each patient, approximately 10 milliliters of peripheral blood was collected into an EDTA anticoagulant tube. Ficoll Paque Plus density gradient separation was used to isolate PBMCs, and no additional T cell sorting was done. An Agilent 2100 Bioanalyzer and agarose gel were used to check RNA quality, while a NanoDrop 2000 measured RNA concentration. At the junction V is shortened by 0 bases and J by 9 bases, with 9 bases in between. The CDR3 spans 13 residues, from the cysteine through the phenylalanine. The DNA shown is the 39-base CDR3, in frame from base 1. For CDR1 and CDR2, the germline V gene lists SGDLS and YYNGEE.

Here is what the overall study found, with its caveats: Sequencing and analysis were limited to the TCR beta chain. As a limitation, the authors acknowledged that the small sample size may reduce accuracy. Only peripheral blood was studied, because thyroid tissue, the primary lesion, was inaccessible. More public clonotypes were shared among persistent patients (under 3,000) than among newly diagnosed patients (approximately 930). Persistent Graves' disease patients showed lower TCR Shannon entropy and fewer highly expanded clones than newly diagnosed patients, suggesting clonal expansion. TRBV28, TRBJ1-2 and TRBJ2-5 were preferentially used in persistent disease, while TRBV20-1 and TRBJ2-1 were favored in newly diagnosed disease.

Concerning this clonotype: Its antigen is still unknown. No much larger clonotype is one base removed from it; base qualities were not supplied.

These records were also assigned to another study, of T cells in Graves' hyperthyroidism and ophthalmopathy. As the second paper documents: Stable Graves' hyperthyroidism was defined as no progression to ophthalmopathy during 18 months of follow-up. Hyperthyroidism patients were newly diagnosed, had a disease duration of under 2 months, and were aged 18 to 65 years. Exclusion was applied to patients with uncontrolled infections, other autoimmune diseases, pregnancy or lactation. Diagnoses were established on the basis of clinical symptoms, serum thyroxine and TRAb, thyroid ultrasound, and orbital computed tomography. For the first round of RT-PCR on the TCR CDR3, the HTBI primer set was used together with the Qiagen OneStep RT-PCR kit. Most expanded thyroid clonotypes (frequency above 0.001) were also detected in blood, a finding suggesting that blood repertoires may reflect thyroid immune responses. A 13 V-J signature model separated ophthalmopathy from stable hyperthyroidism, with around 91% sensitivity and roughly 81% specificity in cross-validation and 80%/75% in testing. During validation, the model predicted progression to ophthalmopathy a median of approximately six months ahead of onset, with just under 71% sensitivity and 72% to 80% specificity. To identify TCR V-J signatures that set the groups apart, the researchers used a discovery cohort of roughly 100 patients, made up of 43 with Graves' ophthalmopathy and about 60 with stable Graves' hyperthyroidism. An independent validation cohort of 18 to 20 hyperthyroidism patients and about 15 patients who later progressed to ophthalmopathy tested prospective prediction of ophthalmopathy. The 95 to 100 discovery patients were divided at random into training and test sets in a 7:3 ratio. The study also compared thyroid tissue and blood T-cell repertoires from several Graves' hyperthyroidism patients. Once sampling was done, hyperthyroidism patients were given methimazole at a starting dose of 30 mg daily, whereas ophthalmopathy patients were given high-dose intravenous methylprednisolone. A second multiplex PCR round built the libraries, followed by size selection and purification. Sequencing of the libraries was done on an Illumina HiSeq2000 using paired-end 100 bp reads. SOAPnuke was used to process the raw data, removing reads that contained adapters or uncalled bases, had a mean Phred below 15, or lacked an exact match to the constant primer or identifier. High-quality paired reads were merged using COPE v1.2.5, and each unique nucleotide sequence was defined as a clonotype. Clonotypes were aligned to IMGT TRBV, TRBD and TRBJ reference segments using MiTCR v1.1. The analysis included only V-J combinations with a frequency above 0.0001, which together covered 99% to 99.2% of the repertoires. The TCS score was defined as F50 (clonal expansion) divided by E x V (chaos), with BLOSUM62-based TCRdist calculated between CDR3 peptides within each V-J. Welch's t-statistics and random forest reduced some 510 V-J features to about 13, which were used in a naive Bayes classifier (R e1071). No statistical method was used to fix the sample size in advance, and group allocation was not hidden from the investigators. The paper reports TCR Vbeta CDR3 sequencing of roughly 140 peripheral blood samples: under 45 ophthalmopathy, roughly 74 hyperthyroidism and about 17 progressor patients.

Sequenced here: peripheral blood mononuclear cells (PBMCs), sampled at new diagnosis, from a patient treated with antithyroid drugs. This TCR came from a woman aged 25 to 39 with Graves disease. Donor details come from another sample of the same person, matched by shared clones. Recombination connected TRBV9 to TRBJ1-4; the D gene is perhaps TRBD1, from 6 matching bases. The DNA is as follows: TGTGCCAGCAGCGTAGCTACAGGGCAAAAACTGTTTTTT. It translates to CASSVATGQKLFF.